This T cell receptor beta chain is drawn from a study of blood T cell repertoires in COVID-19. The repertoire was sequenced with immunoSEQ multiplex PCR; TCRdb's copy has only in-frame clones and lacks some. This sample carries roughly 63,000 clones, 85% to 90% of them seen once, and the ten largest clones take 1.4%. The CDR3 consists of 13 residues. CDR1 is LGHNA, CDR2 YSLEER, per germline. V dropped 0 bases and J dropped 9 bases, with 11 bases sitting between them. The sequencing sample was made of peripheral blood. The V gene is TRBV4-3, the J gene TRBJ1-2; D is unresolved. The sequence was obtained from a man aged 55 to 70 with acute or convalescent COVID-19. CDR3 DNA sequence: TGCGCCAGCAGCCAAGACAGGCTCGGGAGCTACACCTTC. Translated: CASSQDRLGSYTF.